Each of the 30 T cell receptor beta chains below was sequenced from the same sample in a study of CXCR3-negative and CXCR3-positive naive CD8 T cells. The TRB cDNA libraries were prepared by 5' RACE with UMI labels. No DNA is given; TCRdb re-called the 5' RACE reads and lists each CDR3 protein once. The sample has tens of thousands of distinct CDR3 sequences; the top ten hold roughly 1.5%. Sequencing was done on a sample of naive CXCR3- CD8+ T cells from blood. Documented subset: CD45RO-CCR7+CD27+CD95- naive CD8+ T cells lacking CXCR3 (TNR3-). The receptors stem from a human donor in good health. Some clones in this sample may be carry-over from other donors' samples.

The rearrangement links TRBV20-1 to TRBJ1-1. CDR3 length: 15 residues. Germline CDR1 reads DFQATT; CDR2 reads SNEGSKA (reference sequence). CDR3 protein: CSARGLREAGTEAFF.

The chain couples TRBV28 to TRBJ1-6; there is no DNA to check the TCRdb D call of TRBD1. Germline-derived CDR1 and CDR2 are MDHEN and SYDVKM. There are 18 residues in the CDR3. The CDR3 region is CASSSKVRRQADNSPLHF.

The J gene is TRBJ2-7, the V gene TRBV10-2; TCRdb gives TRBD1 as the D gene, but with no DNA this cannot be confirmed. CDR1 and CDR2 from the germline V gene are WSHSY and SAAADI. The CDR3 is 15 amino acids. Here the CDR3 reads CASRTSGTGNNEQYF.

The chain has TRBV10-3 and TRBJ2-5. Per the germline V gene, CDR1 is ENHRY and CDR2 is SYGVKD. The CDR3 length is 14 residues. CDR3 sequence: CAISEAGRVETQYF.

This chain connects TRBV28 to TRBJ2-5. Looked up from germline, CDR1 is MDHEN and CDR2 is SYDVKM. The CDR3 has 13 residues. The CDR3 here is CASSLLSQETQYF.

This sequence joins TRBV29-1 and TRBJ2-3. CDR1 is SQVTM and CDR2 is ANQGSEA in the germline V gene. The CDR3 consists of 14 residues. The CDR3 region is CSVASISSTDTQYF.

This chain uses TRBV11-2 with TRBJ2-7; as DNA is missing, the TRBD1 call by TCRdb cannot be tested. CDR1 is SGHAT and CDR2 is FQNNGV in the germline V gene. CDR3 length: 15 amino acids. CDR3 residues: CASSIPGATQNEQYF.

The chain recombines TRBV7-6 with TRBJ2-1. Germline values: CDR1 SGHVS, CDR2 FNYEAQ. The CDR3 contains 16 residues. CDR3 region: CASSKASGSSYNEQFF.

The rearrangement links TRBV20-1 to TRBJ2-7. The CDR3 is 14 amino acids. The germline CDR1 and CDR2 sequences are DFQATT and SNEGSKA (reference sequence). CDR3 loop: CSASRQALPYEQYF.

This sequence joins TRBV5-4 and TRBJ2-1. Germline V gene data show CDR1 as SGHNT and CDR2 as YYREEE (reference sequence). The CDR3 runs to 12 residues. The chain's CDR3 is CASRLAGFEQFF.

The chain combines TRBV27 with TRBJ2-1; the TRBD1 assignment by TCRdb is unverifiable without DNA. CDR1 and CDR2 from the germline V gene are MNHEY and SMNVEV (reference sequence). This CDR3 comprises 15 residues. This CDR3 reads CASSQLRTDYNEQFF.

This chain's CDR3 is CASSYIIVSRDNSGELFF. The rearrangement links TRBV6-6 to TRBJ2-2; TCRdb picks TRBD1, but there is no DNA to check that call. CDR3 length equals 18 residues. Germline values: CDR1 MNHNY, CDR2 SVGAGI (reference sequence).

The chain couples TRBV10-3 to TRBJ2-5; TCRdb designates TRBD1, a call that cannot be tested without DNA. Germline CDR1 reads ENHRY; CDR2 reads SYGVKD. This CDR3 is built from 13 residues. The CDR3 sequence: CAISADREETQYF.

The V call is TRBV29-1, the J call TRBJ2-7; no DNA is available, so the TRBD2 call from TCRdb remains unchecked. The CDR3 runs to 13 residues. The germline CDR1 and CDR2 sequences are SQVTM and ANQGSEA. CDR3 residues: CSAAASESYEQYF.

The chain combines TRBV10-3 with TRBJ2-7; checking the TCRdb D call of TRBD2 is not possible without DNA. Germline CDR1 is ENHRY and CDR2 is SYGVKD. The CDR3 is 13 residues long. The CDR3 here is CAISNGGPYEQYF.

This rearrangement joins TRBV7-6 to TRBJ2-1; TCRdb designates TRBD1, a call that cannot be tested without DNA. Germline values: CDR1 SGHVS, CDR2 FNYEAQ. The CDR3 totals 12 residues. The CDR3 loop is CASSSSGGYLFF. Full variable domain (outside the CDR3, taken from reference TRBV7-6 and TRBJ2-1): GAGVSQSPRYKVTKRGQDVALRCDPISGHVSLYWYRQALGQGPEFLTYFNYEAQQDKSGLPNDRFSAERPEGSISTLTIQRTEQRDSAMYRCASSSSGGYLFFGPGTRLTVL.

This chain links TRBV28 with TRBJ2-1; TCRdb designates TRBD1, a call that cannot be tested without DNA. The CDR3 is 16 amino acids. Germline V gene lookup returns CDR1 MDHEN and CDR2 SYDVKM. CDR3 loop: CASLSPGTGPRDEQFF.

The chain carries TRBV13 and TRBJ2-1; TCRdb's assignment of TRBD1 cannot be checked, as there is no DNA. The CDR3 totals 15 residues. Germline V CDR1 and CDR2: PRHDT, FYEKMQ (reference sequence). The CDR3 reads CASSHDPTEGNEQFF.

The V call is TRBV28, the J call TRBJ2-7; TCRdb lists TRBD2, though no DNA is available to test this call. The length of the CDR3 is 11 residues. Germline V gives CDR1 MDHEN, CDR2 SYDVKM. The CDR3 here is CAVRRGYEQYF.

This chain connects TRBV3-1 to TRBJ2-3; the D gene TCRdb calls, TRBD1, cannot be checked with no DNA. Germline V CDR1 and CDR2: LGHDT, YNNKEL (reference sequence). The CDR3 sequence is 17 residues long. CDR3 amino acids: CASSPTPGRQSTDTQYF.

This chain uses TRBV5-1 with TRBJ2-2. CDR1 is SGHRS and CDR2 is YFSETQ in the germline V gene. CDR3 length: 15 amino acids. CDR3 residues: CASSLVEKVPGELFF.

The rearrangement joins TRBV7-6 to TRBJ1-2; TCRdb gives TRBD1 as the D gene, but with no DNA this cannot be confirmed. The CDR3 loop spans 13 amino acids. Germline loops: CDR1 SGHVS, CDR2 FNYEAQ. The CDR3 loop is CASSQQGTYGYTF.

The chain is built from TRBV24-1 and TRBJ2-2; checking the TCRdb D call of TRBD2 is not possible without DNA. Germline CDR1 and CDR2: KGHDR and SFDVKD. CDR3 size: 18 residues. The CDR3 spells CATSGDRLAGDHTGELFF.

The chain couples TRBV23-1 to TRBJ2-1; TCRdb proposes TRBD2, but this gene call is untestable without DNA. TRBV23-1 is annotated as an ORF whose role is uncertain. There are 13 residues in the CDR3. The CDR3 loop reads CATYGGMPNEQFF.

CDR3 loop: CSARETGMSHEQYF. The rearrangement joins TRBV20-1 to TRBJ2-7; TCRdb's D call, TRBD1, is unchecked because there is no DNA. Germline V gene lookup returns CDR1 DFQATT and CDR2 SNEGSKA (reference sequence). This CDR3 contains 14 residues.

CDR3 in amino acids: CSGAGTGGEETQYF. This rearrangement joins TRBV29-1 to TRBJ2-5; TCRdb selects TRBD1, and the lack of DNA leaves this call unchecked. CDR1 and CDR2 from the germline V gene are SQVTM and ANQGSEA. This CDR3 has 14 amino acids.

The J gene is TRBJ2-2, the V gene TRBV29-1; TCRdb's D call of TRBD1 is untestable without DNA. Germline V gives CDR1 SQVTM, CDR2 ANQGSEA. The CDR3 is made up of 16 amino acids. CDR3 amino acids: CSVEDWTGGNTGELFF.

The chain recombines TRBV5-1 with TRBJ2-7. Germline loops: CDR1 SGHRS, CDR2 YFSETQ. CDR3 length equals 15 residues. This CDR3 reads CASSLVGGPTYEQYF.

This rearrangement joins TRBV15 to TRBJ2-7. Germline assignment: CDR1 LNHNV and CDR2 YYDKDF (reference sequence). CDR3 length: 13 amino acids. Here the CDR3 reads CATSRDRPAEQYF.

The V and J genes are TRBV7-7 and TRBJ2-7; with no DNA, the TCRdb D assignment of TRBD2 cannot be verified. The CDR3 covers 14 residues. CDR1 and CDR2 from the germline V gene are SSHAT and FNYEAQ (reference sequence). The CDR3 loop is CASSSLAAPYEQYF. Full variable domain (outside the CDR3, taken from reference TRBV7-7 and TRBJ2-7): GAGVSQSPRYKVTKRGQDVTLRCDPISSHATLYWYQQALGQGPEFLTYFNYEAQPDKSGLPSDRFSAERPEGSISTLTIQRTEQRDSAMYRCASSSLAAPYEQYFGPGTRLTVT.